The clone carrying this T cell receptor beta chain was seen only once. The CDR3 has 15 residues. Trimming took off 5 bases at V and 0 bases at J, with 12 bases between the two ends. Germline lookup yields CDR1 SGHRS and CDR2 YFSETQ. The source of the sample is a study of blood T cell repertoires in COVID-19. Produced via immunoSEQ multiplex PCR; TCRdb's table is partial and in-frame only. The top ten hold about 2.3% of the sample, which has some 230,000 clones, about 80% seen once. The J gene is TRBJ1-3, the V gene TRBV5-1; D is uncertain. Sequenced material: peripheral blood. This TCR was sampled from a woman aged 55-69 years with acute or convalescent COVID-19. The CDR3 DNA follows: TGCGCCAGCAGACAGCATATAGGCTCTGGAAACACCATATATTTT. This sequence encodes CASRQHIGSGNTIYF. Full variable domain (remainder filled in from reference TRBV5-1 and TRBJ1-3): KAGVTQTPRYLIKTRGQQVTLSCSPISGHRSVSWYQQTPGQGLQFLFEYFSETQRNKGNFPGRFSGRQFSNSRSEMNVSTLELGDSALYLCASRQHIGSGNTIYFGEGSWLTVV.